This TCR beta chain was observed in a study of beta chain features in type 1 diabetes (dated by TCRdb to 2016 to 2019). Concerning the study at large: Mean age, gender distribution, total cell number and subset yield did not differ between patients and healthy donors. A total of about 100,000,000 sorted cells were examined across all samples, and RNA yield correlated strongly with the number of cells per subset. In the study, recently diagnosed type 1 diabetes patients and matched healthy donors were compared on the TCRB repertoires of their sorted circulating CD4+ T cell subsets. Regulatory and stem cell-like memory subsets were obtained from only 8 patients and roughly 8 healthy donors, while naive and central memory subsets were obtained from all 30 or so donors.

The High Capacity cDNA Reverse Transcription Kit was used to reverse transcribe all of the isolated RNA, meaning that expressed TCRB transcripts were what got sequenced. Deep immunoSEQ sequencing was applied to naive, central memory and regulatory T cell samples, giving an average of about 3.4 million total reads per sample. Sorted cells were lysed in RLT buffer and RNA was extracted with DNase-treated RNeasy Micro or Mini kits, depending on cell number. To prevent cross-contamination, each cell subset was processed individually, whereas patient and healthy donor samples were processed jointly. The immunoSEQ multiplex PCR was used to amplify TCRB sequences from cDNA, generating 87-bp fragments that spanned the CDR3 region. Sequencing of the amplicons was done on the Illumina HiSeq platform. The source study handled its data this way. PCR bias was computationally corrected using synthetic template baselines, reads within Hamming distance 2 were collapsed, and singletons that could not be merged were discarded. Reads were aligned to IMGT to assign V, D and J genes, CDR3 length, and insertions or deletions at six rearrangement sites. Within each subset, clonotype counts were normalized to sorted cell number, after which true diversity and Gini coefficients were computed with the tcR R package. Repertoire sharing was quantified using the overlap coefficient calculated on TCRB nucleotide sequences. In its TCRdb copy, this immuneACCESS table keeps in-frame sequences only and misses some clones. Where compared with another copy, unresolved V genes explain less than half of these, and the others have no known cause. The V and J calls and the clone size are those of that table, but D and trimming were determined from the DNA. Across this sample there are about 140,000 clones, with about 7% seen only once. Roughly 1.5% of the sample comes from the top ten.

From each donor, a single peripheral blood sample of about 100 mL on average was drawn into heparinised tubes. A BD FACSAria II was used to sort naive, central memory, regulatory and stem cell-like memory CD4+ T cells with a panel that included CD45RO, CCR7, CD25, CD127, CD95 and CD27. All sorted populations exceeded 95% purity. PBMCs were isolated right away by Lymphoprep density gradient centrifugation and were stained directly, without culture. To minimize batch effects, samples were stained and sorted in pairs, one healthy donor with one patient per experiment. Results the study describes overall, beyond this receptor: Because small numbers of individuals were included in the HLA sub-analyses, any influence of HLA type on TCRB rearrangement was left unresolved. Naive, central memory and regulatory TCRB repertoires appeared to be more similar among patients than among healthy donors. A moderate but significant shortening of TCRB CDR3 length was observed in type 1 diabetes patients in all four CD4+ subsets. Sequencing cDNA rather than genomic DNA could over-represent highly expressing activated cells, although activation and CD3 levels did not differ between groups. PCR may preferentially amplify shorter templates, but because patient and control samples were amplified and corrected together, any resulting skew would affect both groups equally. Patients with type 1 diabetes made fewer insertions and deleted more nucleotides at VDJ recombination sites, implying thymic rearrangement abnormalities.

This clone was counted a few times. Its antigen remains undetermined. Base qualities were left out, and no much larger clone turns up one base away. The germline V gene (reference sequence) provides CDR1 LNHNV and CDR2 YYDKDF. Trimming costs V 8 bases and J 0 bases, and their ends lie 20 bases apart. From its cysteine to its phenylalanine, the CDR3 spans 17 amino acids. Here the CDR3 DNA is all that survives: 51 bases in frame from base 1. Sequencing was carried out using central memory CD4+ T cells from blood. The chain is assembled from TRBV15 and TRBJ1-3; TRBD1 is perhaps the D gene, given 6 matching bases. The receptor was derived from a woman under 40 in good health. At the DNA level, the sequence is TGTGCCACCTCCGTGGGGGCCAAGCTCCTCTCTGGAAACACCATATATTTT. Its translation reads: CATSVGAKLLSGNTIYF. Full variable domain (CDR3 extended with the reference TRBV15 and TRBJ1-3 proteins): DAMVIQNPRYQVTQFGKPVTLSCSQTLNHNVMYWYQQKSSQAPKLLFHYYDKDFNNEADTPDNFQSRRPNTSFCFLDIRSPGLGDTAMYLCATSVGAKLLSGNTIYFGEGSWLTVV.